This T cell receptor (beta chain) is drawn from a study of Graves' ophthalmopathy and Graves' hyperthyroidism. None of the included patients had other autoimmune diseases, uncontrolled infections, pregnancy or lactation, as these led to exclusion. The PBMCs were taken from around 9 ml of fresh peripheral blood. Remarks on this clonotype: The target antigen is unknown.

Study-level results: Ophthalmopathy progression was predicted with 55% to 71% sensitivity and approximately 72% specificity. Thyroid clonotypes that were expanded above 0.001 frequency mostly also appeared in blood.

From RNA, the CDR3 regions of TCR beta chains were amplified and sequenced. First-round RT-PCR relied on HTBI primers, and a second-round multiplex PCR came next. TCRdb analysed the multiplex PCR reads with MiXCR anew, one entry per CDR3 protein. This table has approximately 480,000 distinct CDR3 sequences, roughly an eighth appearing once. The TCR sequence derives from a woman in her 30s with Graves' ophthalmopathy. Sequenced: blood.

In nucleotides, the CDR3 is TGTGCCACCAGCAGACCCTCGGGGGACAGCGGCACTCCACTAGCCAAAAACATTCAGTACTTC. This gives the protein CATSRPSGDSGTPLAKNIQYF. The chain is built from TRBV15 and TRBJ2-4; tentative D call: TRBD1 (7 bases). The CDR3 spans 21 residues. Germline lookup yields CDR1 LNHNV and CDR2 YYDKDF (reference sequence). V lost 2 bases to trimming and J lost 0 bases, with 26 bases between them.